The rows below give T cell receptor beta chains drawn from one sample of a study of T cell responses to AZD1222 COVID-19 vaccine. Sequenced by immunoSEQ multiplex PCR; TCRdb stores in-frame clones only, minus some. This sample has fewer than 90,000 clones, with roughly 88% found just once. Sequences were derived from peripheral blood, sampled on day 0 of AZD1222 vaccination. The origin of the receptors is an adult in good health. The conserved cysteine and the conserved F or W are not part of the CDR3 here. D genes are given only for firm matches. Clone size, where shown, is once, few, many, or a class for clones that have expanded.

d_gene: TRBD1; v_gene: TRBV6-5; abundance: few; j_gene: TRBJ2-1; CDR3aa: ASRRTGRNNEQF
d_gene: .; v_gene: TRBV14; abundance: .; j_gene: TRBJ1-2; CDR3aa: ASSQEVRADGYT
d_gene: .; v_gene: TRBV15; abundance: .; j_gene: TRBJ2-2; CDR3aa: ATSRALGTSTGELF
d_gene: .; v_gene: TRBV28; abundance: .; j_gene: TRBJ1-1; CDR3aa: ASSALKNTEAF
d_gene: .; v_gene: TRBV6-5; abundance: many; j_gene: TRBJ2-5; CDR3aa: ASSYFGEPQETQY
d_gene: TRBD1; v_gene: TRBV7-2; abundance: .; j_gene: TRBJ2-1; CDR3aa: ASSSRVTGGEQF
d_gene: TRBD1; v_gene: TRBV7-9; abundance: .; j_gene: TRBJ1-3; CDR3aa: ASSPGGVRSGNTIY
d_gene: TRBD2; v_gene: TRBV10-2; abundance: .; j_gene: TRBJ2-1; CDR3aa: ASLPGGGDEQF
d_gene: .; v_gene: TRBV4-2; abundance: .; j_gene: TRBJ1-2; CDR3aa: ASSQGLTGSYGYT
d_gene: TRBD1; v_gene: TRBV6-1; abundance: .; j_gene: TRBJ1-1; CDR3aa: ASSEIRGRGRAEAF
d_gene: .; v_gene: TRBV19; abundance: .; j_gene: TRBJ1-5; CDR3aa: ASSLRDNQPQH
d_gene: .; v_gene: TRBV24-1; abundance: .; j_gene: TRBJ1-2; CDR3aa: ATSDPTGTYGYT
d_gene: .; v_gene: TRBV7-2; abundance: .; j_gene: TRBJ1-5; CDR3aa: ASSIRGDQPQH
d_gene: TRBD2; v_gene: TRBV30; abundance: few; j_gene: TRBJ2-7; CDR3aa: AWRWASGTYEQY
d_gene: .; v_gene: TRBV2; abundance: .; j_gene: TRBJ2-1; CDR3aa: ASHGAAYNEQF
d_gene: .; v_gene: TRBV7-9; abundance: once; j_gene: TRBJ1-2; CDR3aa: ASSVGSPDSFYGYT
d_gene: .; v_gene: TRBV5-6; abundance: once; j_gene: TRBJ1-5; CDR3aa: ASSFRAGNQPQH
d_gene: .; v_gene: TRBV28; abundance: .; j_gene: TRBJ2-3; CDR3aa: ASASWGASTDTQY
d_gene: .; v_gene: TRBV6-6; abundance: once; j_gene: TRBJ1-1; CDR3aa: ASRIGMGLKAF
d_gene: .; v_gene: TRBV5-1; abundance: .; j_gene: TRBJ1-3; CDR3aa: ASSLAGVDSGNTIY
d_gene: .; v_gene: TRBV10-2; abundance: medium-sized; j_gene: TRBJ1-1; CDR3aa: ASSETETNTEAF
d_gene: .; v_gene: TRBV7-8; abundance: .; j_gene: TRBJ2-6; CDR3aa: ASSLVRPGANVLT
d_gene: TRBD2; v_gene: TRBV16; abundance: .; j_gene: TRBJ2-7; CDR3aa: ASRQGLAEHYEQY
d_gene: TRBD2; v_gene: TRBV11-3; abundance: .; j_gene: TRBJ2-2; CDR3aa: ASSLGLGSTGELF
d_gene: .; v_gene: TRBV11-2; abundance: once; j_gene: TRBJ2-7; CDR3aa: ASSAAYEQY
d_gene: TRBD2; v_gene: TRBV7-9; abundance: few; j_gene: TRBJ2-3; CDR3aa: ASSTSGNTDTQY
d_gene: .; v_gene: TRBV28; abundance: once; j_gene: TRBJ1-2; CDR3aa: ASRTDRGHRRQGYT
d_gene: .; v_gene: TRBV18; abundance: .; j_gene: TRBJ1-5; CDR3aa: ASSPEGFSNQPQH
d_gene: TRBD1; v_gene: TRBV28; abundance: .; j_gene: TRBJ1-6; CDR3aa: ASSYGQGNSPLH
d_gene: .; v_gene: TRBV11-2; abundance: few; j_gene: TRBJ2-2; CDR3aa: ASSSIRGPRNTGELF
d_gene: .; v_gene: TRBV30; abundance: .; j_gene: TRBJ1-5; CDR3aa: AWSGTQSYRGAIEPQH
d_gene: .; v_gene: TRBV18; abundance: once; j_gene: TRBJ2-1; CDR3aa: ASSPSSGLGGHEQF
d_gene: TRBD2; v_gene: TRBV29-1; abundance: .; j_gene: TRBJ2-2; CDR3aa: SVEVGLAGSTGELF
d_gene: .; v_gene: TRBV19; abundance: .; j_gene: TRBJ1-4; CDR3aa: ASSTRKRLDMGGLF
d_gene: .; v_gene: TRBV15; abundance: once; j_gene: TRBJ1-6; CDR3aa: ATSRERHSPLH